The text below deals with one T cell receptor beta chain. The antigen it binds to is not known. Nothing much larger sits one base from this clone, and base qualities are not available. The source of the sample is a study of shared clonotypes between healthy human individuals (dated by TCRdb to the early 2020s). For the study in its entirety: A couple of women and three men aged 18 to 49 years were included in the cohort. For each donor, CD4 naive and CD4 memory were each run on three plates, CD8 naive on two plates, and CD8 memory on one plate. To estimate repertoire size and how much clonotypes are shared between individuals, the study performed deep sequencing of blood TCR repertoires from roughly five healthy adults. To increase sequencing depth and limit assay-specific biases, TCR repertoire library preparation and sequencing were carried out by different laboratories using diverse techniques. Between about 0.85 and 10 billion PBMCs per donor were obtained by leukapheresis.

Donors were healthy HIV-negative adults with no recently reported acute infections or vaccinations. Only Caucasian adults living in Nashville, Tennessee, USA were represented among the donors. Magnetic negative selection was used to enrich CD4+ T cells, after which naive cells were positively selected on CD45RA and the negative fraction became the memory subset. After blood collection by leukapheresis, PBMCs were isolated using Ficoll-Histopaque density gradient centrifugation and then cryopreserved in the vapor phase of liquid nitrogen. Analytical flow cytometry was used to check the purity and quantity of every magnetically sorted T cell population. From each sorted fraction, genomic DNA was isolated and quantified by UV absorbance on a Nanodrop 2000c. Using the deep immunoSEQ assay, multiplex PCR amplified TCR CDR3 regions from genomic DNA. For each cell subset, the extracted genomic DNA was distributed evenly across all wells of several immunoSEQ 96-well plates, and each plate served as one replicate. Each replicate PCR for sorted subsets received roughly 0.2 ug genomic DNA, equal to about 29,000 T cell genomes. The purified libraries were quantified using a Qubit 3.0 fluorometer, sized with a Bioanalyzer 2100, and then quantified again using the KAPA Library Quantification kit. A separate single-read 150-cycle Illumina NextSeq 550 flow cell was used to sequence each immunoSEQ 96-well plate. Turning to the authors' computational methods: Because only junctional sequences without quality scores were contained in the immunoSEQ output, filtering matching that applied to full-length reads could not be performed. To assign V/J genes and CDR3, sequences were annotated against IMGT germline references using PyIR, a Python wrapper for IgBLAST v1.9. Reads were removed for weak V/J assignments (E-value above 1e-6), missing CDR3, stop codons, out-of-frame junctions, or ambiguous translated residues. V3J clonotypes were defined by identical inferred V gene, J gene, and CDR3 amino acid sequence. Percentage overlap between repertoires was computed as shared unique clonotypes divided by the size of the smaller repertoire. Repertoire richness was assessed with RTK rarefaction, the Chao1 estimator, and Recon v2.1 estimates of unobserved clonotypes. Generation probabilities for all TCRbeta clonotypes obtained by the gDNA method from a handful of donors were computed using OLGA. In TCRdb, the immuneACCESS table is reduced to in-frame sequences with V and J assigned. These tables do not hold every clone; where another copy was compared, an unresolved V gene accounts for under half, and the others remain unexplained. V and J calls and clone size are as listed in that table; D and trimming were resolved from the DNA. Counted in this sample were about 680,000 clones; approximately 73% of them appeared once. Roughly 2% of the sample lies in the top ten.

The CDR3, from cysteine to phenylalanine, totals 16 residues. Only CDR3 DNA remains: 48 bases, in frame from the first base. CDR1 and CDR2 were assigned from the germline V gene as MGHDK and SYGVNS. Trimming at the junction amounts to 3 bases on V and 0 bases on J, and the germline ends lie 14 bases apart. On the study overall, not on this receptor specifically: When several donors were compared, the shared fraction of clonotypes was around 4.6% for naive CD4, 3.5% to 4% for naive CD8, 2% to 2.5% for memory CD4, and around 0.37% for memory CD8. Clonotypes shared by all four sorted-subset donors showed higher generation probabilities than non-shared clonotypes. Incomplete sequencing was indicated by rarefaction of sorted-subset datasets, despite the large sequencing depth. Naive subsets generally had larger estimated clonotype richness than memory subsets. Because the study included a small number of donors, the genetic and exposure-history diversity represented was limited. Based on pairwise subsampling, the degree of clonotype sharing among donors was expected to be affected by sequencing depth. Sampling was restricted to blood, and TCR repertoires in tissue are likely to differ from TCR repertoires in blood.

The rearrangement joined TRBV25-1 to TRBJ2-5; TRBD2 could be the D gene, as 5 bases match. This TCR derives from a woman in her 30s in good health. Material for sequencing was memory CD4+ T cells sorted from blood. This sample's cell subset or site label indicates: CD45RA-negative fraction. The DNA sequence is TGTGCCAGCAGTGATCAGGAGGAATCCTACCAAGAGACCCAGTACTTC. This codes for CASSDQEESYQETQYF.